This T cell receptor (beta chain) is from a study of blood T cell repertoires in COVID-19. V gave up 6 bases and J gave up 7 bases; unmatched junction bases: 18. The CDR3 runs 16 residues. Germline values: CDR1 SQVTM, CDR2 ANQGSEA. Using immunoSEQ multiplex PCR, the repertoire was profiled, and TCRdb retains in-frame clones only, with some absent. Of over 85,000 clones in the sample, 85% are singletons; the top ten hold 38%. Sequenced sample: peripheral blood. The genes are TRBV29-1 and TRBJ1-2, with 9 positions matching TRBD1. The sequence derives from an elderly man with acute or convalescent COVID-19. In DNA, the CDR3 is TGCAGCGTCGCCAGTGGGGCCGGGACAGGGTCGTCTGGCTACACCTTC. The encoded protein is CSVASGAGTGSSGYTF. Looking up the rest from reference TRBV29-1 and TRBJ1-2 gives the full variable domain: SAVISQKPSRDICQRGTSLTIQCQVDSQVTMMFWYRQQPGQSLTLIATANQGSEATYESGFVIDKFPISRPNLTFSTLTVSNMSPEDSSIYLCSVASGAGTGSSGYTFGSGTRLTVV.